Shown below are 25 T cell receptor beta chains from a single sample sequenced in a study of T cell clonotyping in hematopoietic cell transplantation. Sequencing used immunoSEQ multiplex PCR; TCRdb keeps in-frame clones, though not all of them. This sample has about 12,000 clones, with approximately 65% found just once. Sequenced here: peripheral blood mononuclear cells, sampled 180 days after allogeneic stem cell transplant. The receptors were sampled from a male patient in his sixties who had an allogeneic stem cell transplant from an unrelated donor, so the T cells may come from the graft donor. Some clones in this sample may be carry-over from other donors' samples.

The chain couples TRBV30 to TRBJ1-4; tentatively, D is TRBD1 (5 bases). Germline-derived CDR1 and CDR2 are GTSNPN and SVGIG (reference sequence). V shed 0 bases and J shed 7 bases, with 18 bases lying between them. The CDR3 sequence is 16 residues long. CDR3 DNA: TGTGCCTGGAGTGTAAGGCTGGGCAGGGTGGGTGAAAAACTGTTTTTT. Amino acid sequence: CAWSVRLGRVGEKLFF.

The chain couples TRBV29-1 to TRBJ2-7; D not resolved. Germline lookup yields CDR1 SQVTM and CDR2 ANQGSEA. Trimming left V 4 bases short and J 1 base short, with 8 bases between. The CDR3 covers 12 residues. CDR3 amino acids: CSVAADSYEQYF. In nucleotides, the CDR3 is TGCAGCGTTGCGGCAGATTCCTACGAGCAGTACTTC.

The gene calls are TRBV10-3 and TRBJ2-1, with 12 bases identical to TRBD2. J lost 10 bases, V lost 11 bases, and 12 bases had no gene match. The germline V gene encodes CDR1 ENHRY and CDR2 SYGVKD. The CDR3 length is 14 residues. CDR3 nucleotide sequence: TGTGCCCTTAGCCGACTAGCGGGAGCGGACGAGCAGTTCTTC. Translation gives CALSRLAGADEQFF.

The CDR3 DNA follows: TGCGCCAGCAGCCAAATAGTCGGCCAGGGGGAAAAACTGTTTTTT. This encodes CASSQIVGQGEKLFF. This chain links TRBV4-1 with TRBJ1-4; D is possibly TRBD1 (6 bases). The V gene lost 2 bases and the J gene lost 8 bases, with 15 bases spanning the gap. Germline V gives CDR1 MGHRA, CDR2 YSYEKL. The CDR3 contains 15 residues.

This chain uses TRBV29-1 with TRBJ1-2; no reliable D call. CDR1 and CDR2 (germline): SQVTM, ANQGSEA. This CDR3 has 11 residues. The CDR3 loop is CRRQANYGYTF. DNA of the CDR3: TGCCGCCGGCAAGCTAACTATGGCTACACCTTC.

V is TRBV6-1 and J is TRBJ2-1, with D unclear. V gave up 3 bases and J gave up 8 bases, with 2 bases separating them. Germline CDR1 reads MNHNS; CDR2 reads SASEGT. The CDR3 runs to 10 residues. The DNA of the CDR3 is TGTGCCAGCAGTGAGTATGAGCAGTTCTTC. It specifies CASSEYEQFF.

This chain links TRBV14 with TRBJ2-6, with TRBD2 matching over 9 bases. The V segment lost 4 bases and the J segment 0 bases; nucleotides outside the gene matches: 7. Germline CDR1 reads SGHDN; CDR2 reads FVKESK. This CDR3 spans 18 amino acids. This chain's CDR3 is CASSPLAGADSGANVLTF. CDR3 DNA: TGTGCCAGCAGCCCGTTAGCGGGGGCAGACTCTGGGGCCAACGTCCTGACTTTC. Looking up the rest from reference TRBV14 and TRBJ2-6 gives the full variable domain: EAGVTQFPSHSVIEKGQTVTLRCDPISGHDNLYWYRRVMGKEIKFLLHFVKESKQDESGMPNNRFLAERTGGTYSTLKVQPAELEDSGVYFCASSPLAGADSGANVLTFGAGSRLTVL.

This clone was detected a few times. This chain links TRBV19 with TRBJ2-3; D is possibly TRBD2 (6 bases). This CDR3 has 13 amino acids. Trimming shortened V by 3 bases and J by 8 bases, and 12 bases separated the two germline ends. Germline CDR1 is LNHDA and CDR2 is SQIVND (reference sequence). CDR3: CASSMVPGATQYF. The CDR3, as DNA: TGTGCCAGTAGTATGGTGCCGGGAGCTACGCAGTATTTT.

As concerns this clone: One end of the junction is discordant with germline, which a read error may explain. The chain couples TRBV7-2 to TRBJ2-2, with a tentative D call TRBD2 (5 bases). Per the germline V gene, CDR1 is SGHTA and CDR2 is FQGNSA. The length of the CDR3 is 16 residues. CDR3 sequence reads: CASSLGAGSNAGELFF. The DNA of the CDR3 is TGTGCCAGCAGCTTAGGGGCGGGTTCGAACGCCGGGGAGCTGTTTTTT. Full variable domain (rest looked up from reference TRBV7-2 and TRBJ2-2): GAGVSQSPSNKVTEKGKDVELRCDPISGHTALYWYRQSLGQGLEFLIYFQGNSAPDKSGLPSDRFSAERTGGSVSTLTIQRTQQEDSAVYLCASSLGAGSNAGELFFGEGSRLTVL.

The CDR3 sequence: CASSFQGQTYNEQFF. The CDR3 nucleotides read TGTGCCAGCAGCTTTCAGGGGCAAACCTACAATGAGCAGTTCTTC. The V gene is TRBV9, the J gene TRBJ2-1; perhaps TRBD1 as D (6 bases). CDR1 and CDR2 (germline): SGDLS, YYNGEE. The CDR3 is 15 amino acids. Trimming took 4 bases from V and 2 from J, leaving 13 bases between them.

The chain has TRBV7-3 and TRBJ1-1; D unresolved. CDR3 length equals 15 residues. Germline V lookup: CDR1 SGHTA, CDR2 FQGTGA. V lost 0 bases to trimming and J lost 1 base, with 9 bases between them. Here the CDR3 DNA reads TGTGCCAGCAGCTTAACAGGGAGCAGGAACACTGAAGCTTTCTTT. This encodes CASSLTGSRNTEAFF.

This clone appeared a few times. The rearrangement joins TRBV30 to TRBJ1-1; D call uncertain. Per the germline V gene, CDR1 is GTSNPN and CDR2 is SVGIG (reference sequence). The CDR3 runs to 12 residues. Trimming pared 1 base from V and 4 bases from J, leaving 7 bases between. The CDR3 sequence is CAWSDYGTEAFF. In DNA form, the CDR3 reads TGTGCCTGGAGTGATTATGGCACTGAAGCTTTCTTT.

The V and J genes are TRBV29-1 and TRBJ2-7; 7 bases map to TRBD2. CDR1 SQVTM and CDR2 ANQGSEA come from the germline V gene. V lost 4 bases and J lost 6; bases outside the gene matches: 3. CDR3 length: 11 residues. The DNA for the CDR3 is TGCAGCGTTGCAGCGGGGTCCGAGCAGTACTTC. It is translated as CSVAAGSEQYF.

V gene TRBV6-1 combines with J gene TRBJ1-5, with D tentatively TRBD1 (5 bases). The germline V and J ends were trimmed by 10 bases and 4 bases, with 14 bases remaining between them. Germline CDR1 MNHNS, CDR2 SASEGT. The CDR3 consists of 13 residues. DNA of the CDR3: TGTGCCACCGATGAGGGGTGGAATCAGCCCCAGCATTTT. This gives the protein CATDEGWNQPQHF.

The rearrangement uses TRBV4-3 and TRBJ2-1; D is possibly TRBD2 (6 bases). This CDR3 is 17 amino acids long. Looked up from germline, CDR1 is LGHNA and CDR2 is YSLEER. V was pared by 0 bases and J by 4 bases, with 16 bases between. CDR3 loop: CASSQEAKPSEYNEQFF. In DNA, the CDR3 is TGCGCCAGCAGCCAAGAGGCTAAACCTAGCGAGTACAATGAGCAGTTCTTC.

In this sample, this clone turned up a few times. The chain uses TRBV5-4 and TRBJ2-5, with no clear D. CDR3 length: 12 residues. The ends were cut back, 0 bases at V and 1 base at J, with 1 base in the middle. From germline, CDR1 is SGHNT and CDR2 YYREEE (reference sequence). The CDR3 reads CASSLVQETQYF. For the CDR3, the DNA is TGTGCCAGCAGCTTGGTCCAAGAGACCCAGTACTTC.

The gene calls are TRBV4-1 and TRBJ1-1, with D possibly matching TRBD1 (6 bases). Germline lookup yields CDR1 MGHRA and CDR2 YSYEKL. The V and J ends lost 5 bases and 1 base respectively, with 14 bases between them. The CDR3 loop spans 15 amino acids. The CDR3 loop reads CASSTPGHPNTEAFF. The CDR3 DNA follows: TGCGCCAGCAGCACCCCGGGACACCCGAACACTGAAGCTTTCTTT.

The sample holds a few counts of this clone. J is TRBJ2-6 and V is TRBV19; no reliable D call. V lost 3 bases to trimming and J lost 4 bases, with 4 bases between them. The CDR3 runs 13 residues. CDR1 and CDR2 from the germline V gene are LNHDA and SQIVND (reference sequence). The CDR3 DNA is TGTGCCAGTAGTATCTCAGGGGCCAACGTCCTGACTTTC. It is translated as CASSISGANVLTF. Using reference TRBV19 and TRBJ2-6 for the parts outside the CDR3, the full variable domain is DGGITQSPKYLFRKEGQNVTLSCEQNLNHDAMYWYRQDPGQGLRLIYYSQIVNDFQKGDIAEGYSVSREKKESFPLTVTSAQKNPTAFYLCASSISGANVLTFGAGSRLTVL.

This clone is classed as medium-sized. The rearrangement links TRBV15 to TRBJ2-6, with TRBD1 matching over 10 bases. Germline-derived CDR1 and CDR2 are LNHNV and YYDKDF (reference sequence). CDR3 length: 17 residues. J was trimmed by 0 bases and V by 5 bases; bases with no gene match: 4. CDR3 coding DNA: TGTGCCACCAGCCCGGACAGGGGGTTCTCTGGGGCCAACGTCCTGACTTTC. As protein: CATSPDRGFSGANVLTF.

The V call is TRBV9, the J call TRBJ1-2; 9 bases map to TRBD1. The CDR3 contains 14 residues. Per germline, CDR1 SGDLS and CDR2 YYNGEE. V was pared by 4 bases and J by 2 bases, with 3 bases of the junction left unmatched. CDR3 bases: TGTGCCAGCAGCCTCGGGACAGGGAACTATGGCTACACCTTC. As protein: CASSLGTGNYGYTF.

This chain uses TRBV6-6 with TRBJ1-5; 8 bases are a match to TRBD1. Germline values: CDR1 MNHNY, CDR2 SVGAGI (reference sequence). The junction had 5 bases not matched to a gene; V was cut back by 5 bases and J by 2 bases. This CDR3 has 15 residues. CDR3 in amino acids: CASSAQGAGNQPQHF. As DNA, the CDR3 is TGTGCCAGCAGTGCCCAGGGGGCAGGCAATCAGCCCCAGCATTTT.

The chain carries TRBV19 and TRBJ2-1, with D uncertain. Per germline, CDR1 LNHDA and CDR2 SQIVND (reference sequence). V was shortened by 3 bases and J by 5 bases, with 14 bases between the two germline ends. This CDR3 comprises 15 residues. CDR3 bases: TGTGCCAGTAGTATCGGACCCGCTCCCCACAATGAGCAGTTCTTC. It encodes CASSIGPAPHNEQFF.

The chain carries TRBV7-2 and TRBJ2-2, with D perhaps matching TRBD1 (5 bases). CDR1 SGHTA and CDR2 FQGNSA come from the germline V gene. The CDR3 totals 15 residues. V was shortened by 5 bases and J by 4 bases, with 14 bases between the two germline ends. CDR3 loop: CASSPGIVGTGELFF. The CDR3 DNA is TGTGCCAGCAGCCCAGGGATAGTTGGCACCGGGGAGCTGTTTTTT.

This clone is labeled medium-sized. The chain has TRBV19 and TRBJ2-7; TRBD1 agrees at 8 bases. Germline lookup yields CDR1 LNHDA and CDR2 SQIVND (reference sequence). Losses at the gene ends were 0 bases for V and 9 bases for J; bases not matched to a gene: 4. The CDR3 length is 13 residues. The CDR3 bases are TGTGCCAGTAGTATAGATTTCCAGGGGGCGCAGTACTTC. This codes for CASSIDFQGAQYF. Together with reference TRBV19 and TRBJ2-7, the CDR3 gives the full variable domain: DGGITQSPKYLFRKEGQNVTLSCEQNLNHDAMYWYRQDPGQGLRLIYYSQIVNDFQKGDIAEGYSVSREKKESFPLTVTSAQKNPTAFYLCASSIDFQGAQYFGPGTRLTVT.

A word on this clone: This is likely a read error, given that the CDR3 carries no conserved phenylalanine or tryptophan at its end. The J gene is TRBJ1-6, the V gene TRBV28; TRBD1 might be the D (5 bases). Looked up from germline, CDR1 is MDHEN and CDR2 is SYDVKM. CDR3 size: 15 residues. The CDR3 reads CASTRTRSHNSPLHS. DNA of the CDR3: TGTGCCAGCACCCGGACACGCTCCCATAATTCACCCCTCCACTCT.